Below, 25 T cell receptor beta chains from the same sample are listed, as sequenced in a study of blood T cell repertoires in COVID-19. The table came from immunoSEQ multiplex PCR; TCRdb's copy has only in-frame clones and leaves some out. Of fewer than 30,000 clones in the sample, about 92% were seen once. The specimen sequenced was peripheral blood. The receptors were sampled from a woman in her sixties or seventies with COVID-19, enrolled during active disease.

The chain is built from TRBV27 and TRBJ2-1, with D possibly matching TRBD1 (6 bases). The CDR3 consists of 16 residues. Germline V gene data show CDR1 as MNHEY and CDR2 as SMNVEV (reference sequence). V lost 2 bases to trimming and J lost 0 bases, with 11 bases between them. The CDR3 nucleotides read TGTGCCAGCAGTTTAATGGGGGCCAACTCCTACAATGAGCAGTTCTTC. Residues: CASSLMGANSYNEQFF.

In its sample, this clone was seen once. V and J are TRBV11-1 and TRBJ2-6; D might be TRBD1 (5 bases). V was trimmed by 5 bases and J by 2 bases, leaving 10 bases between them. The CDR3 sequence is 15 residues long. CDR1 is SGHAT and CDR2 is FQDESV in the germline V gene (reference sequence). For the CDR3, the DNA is TGTGCCAGCAGCCGGCAGGGCGCTGGGGCCAACGTCCTGACTTTC. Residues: CASSRQGAGANVLTF.

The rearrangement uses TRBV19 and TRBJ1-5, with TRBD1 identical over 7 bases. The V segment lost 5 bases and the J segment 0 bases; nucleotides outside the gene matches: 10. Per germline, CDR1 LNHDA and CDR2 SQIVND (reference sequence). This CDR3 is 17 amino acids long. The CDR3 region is CASSSAQGENSNQPQHF. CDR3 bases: TGTGCCAGTAGTTCTGCCCAGGGGGAAAATAGCAATCAGCCCCAGCATTTT.

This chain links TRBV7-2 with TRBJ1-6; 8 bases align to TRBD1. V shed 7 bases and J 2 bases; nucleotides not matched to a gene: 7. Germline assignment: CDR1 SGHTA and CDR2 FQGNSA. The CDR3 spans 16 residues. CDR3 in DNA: TGTGCCAGCAAGACCCAGGGGGCTACCTATAATTCACCCCTCCACTTT. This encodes CASKTQGATYNSPLHF.

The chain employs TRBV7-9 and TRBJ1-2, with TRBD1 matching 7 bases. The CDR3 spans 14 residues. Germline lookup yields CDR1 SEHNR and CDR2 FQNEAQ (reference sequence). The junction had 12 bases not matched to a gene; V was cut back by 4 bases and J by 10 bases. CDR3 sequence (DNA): TGTGCCAGCAGCTCGAGACAGGGTTCTTTAGACTACACCTTC. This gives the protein CASSSRQGSLDYTF.

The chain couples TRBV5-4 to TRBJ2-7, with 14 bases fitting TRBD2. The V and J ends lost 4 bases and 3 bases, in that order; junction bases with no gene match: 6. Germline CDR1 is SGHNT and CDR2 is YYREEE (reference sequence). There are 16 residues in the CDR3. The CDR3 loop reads CASSAPGTSGGYEQYF. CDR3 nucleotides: TGTGCCAGCAGCGCCCCAGGGACTAGCGGGGGCTACGAGCAGTACTTC.

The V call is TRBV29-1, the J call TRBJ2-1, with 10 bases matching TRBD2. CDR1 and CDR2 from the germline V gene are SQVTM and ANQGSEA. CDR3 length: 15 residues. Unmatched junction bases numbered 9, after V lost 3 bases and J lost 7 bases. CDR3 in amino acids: CSVELVAGGPNEQFF. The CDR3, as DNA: TGCAGCGTTGAGTTGGTAGCGGGAGGCCCGAATGAGCAGTTCTTC.

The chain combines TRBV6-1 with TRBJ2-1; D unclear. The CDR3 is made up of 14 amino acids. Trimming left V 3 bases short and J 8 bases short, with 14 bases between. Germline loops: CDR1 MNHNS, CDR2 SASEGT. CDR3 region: CASSEHRFSYEQFF. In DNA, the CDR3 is TGTGCCAGCAGTGAGCACCGCTTTAGTTATGAGCAGTTCTTC.

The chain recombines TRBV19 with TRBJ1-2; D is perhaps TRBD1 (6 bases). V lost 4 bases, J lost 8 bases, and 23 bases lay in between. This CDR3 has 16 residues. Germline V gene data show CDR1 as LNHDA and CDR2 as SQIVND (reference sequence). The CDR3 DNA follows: TGTGCCAGTAGTACCCCCAACCACAGGGAAATATGGGGCTACACCTTC. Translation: CASSTPNHREIWGYTF.

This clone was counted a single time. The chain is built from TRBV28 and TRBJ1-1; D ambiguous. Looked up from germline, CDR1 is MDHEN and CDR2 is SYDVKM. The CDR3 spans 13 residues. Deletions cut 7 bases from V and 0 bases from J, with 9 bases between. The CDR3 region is CASISPMNTEAFF. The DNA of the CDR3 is TGTGCCAGCATATCTCCTATGAACACTGAAGCTTTCTTT.

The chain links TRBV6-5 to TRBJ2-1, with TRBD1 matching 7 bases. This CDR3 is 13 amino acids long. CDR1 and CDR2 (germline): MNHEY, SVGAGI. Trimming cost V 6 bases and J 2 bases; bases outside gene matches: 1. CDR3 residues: CASSGTAYNEQFF. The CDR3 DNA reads TGTGCCAGCAGCGGGACAGCCTACAATGAGCAGTTCTTC.

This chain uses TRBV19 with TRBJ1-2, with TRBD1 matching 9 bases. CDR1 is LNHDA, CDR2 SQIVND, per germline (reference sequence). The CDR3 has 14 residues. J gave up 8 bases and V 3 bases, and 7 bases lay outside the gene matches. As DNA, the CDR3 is TGTGCCAGTAGTATCTTGGGGACAGGGTACGGCTACACCTTC. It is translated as CASSILGTGYGYTF.

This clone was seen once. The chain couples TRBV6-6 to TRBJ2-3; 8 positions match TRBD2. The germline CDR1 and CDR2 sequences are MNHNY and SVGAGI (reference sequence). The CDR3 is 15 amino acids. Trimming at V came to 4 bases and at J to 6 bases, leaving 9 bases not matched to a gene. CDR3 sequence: CASSSAGTRGDTQYF. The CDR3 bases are TGTGCCAGCAGTTCGGCCGGGACTAGGGGGGATACGCAGTATTTT.

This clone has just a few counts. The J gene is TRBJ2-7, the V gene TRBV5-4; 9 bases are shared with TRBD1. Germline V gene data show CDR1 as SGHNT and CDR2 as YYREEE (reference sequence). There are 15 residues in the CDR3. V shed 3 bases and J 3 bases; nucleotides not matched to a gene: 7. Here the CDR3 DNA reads TGTGCCAGCAGCTCCCCGGGACAGGGAAACTACGAGCAGTACTTC. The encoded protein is CASSSPGQGNYEQYF.

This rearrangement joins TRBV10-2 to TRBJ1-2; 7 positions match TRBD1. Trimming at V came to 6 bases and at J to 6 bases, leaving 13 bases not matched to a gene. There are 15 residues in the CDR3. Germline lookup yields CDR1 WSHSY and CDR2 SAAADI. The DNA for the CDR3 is TGCGCCAGCAGAGATACCCGGACAGGCGGGCATGGCTACACCTTC. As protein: CASRDTRTGGHGYTF.

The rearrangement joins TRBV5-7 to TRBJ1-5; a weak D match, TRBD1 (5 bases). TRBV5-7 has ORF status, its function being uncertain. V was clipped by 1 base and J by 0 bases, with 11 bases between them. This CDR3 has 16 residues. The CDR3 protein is CASSLYGGLSNQPQHF. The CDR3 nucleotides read TGTGCCAGCAGCTTGTATGGGGGACTTAGCAATCAGCCCCAGCATTTT.

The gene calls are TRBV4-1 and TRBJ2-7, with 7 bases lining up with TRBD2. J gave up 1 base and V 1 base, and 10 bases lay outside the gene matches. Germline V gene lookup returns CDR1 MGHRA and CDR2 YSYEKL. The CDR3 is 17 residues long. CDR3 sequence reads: CASSQVLSSGSSYEQYF. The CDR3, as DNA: TGCGCCAGCAGCCAAGTTCTGAGTAGCGGGTCGTCCTACGAGCAGTACTTC.

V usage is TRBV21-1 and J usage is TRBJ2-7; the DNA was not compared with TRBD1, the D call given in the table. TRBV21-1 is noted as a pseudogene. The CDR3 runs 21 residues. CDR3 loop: CASSSPSLVSAGRGLVSEQYF. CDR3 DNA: TGTGCCAGCAGCTCCCCTTCCTTAGTGTCTGCGGGCAGGGGGTTGGTAAGCGAGCAGTACTTC.

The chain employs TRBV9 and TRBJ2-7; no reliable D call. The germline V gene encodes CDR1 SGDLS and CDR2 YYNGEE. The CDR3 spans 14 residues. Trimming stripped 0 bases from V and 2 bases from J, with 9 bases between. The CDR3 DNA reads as TGTGCCAGCAGCGTAGACGGGTTTGCCTACGAGCAGTACTTC. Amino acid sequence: CASSVDGFAYEQYF.

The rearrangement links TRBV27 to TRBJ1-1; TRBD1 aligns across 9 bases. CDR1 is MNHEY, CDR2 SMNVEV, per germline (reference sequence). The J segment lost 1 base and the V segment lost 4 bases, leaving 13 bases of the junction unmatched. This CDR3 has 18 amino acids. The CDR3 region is CASSSLRGTGNKNTEAFF. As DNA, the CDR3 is TGTGCCAGCAGTTCTCTCCGTGGGACAGGGAACAAGAACACTGAAGCTTTCTTT.

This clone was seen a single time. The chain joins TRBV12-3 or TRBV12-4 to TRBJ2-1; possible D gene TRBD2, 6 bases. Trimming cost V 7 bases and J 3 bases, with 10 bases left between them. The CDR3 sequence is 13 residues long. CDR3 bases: TGTGCCAGCAATCCGGGACTCTACAATGAGCAGTTCTTC. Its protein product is CASNPGLYNEQFF.

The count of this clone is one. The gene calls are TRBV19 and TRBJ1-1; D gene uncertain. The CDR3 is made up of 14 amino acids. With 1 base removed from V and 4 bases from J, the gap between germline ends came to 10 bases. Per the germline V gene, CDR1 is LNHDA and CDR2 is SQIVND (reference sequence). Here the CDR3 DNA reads TGTGCCAGTAGTATAGCTGGGGAGGGCACTGAAGCTTTCTTT. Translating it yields CASSIAGEGTEAFF.

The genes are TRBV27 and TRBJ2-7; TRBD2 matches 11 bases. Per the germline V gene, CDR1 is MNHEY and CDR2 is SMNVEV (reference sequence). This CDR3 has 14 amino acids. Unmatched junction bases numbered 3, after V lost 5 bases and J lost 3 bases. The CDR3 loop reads CASSALAGGYEQYF. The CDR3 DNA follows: TGTGCCAGCAGTGCCCTAGCGGGAGGCTACGAGCAGTACTTC.

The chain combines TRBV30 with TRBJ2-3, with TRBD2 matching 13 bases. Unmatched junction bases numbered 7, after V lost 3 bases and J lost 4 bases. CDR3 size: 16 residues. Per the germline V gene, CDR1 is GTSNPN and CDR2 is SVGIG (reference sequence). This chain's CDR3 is CAWRLAGGLLADTQYF. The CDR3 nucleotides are TGTGCCTGGAGACTAGCGGGAGGGCTCCTCGCAGATACGCAGTATTTT.

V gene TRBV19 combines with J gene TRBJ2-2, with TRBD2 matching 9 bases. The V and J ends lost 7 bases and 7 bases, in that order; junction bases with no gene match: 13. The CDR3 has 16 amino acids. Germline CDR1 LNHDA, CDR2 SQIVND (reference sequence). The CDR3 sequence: CASTRMAGGPSGELFF. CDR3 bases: TGTGCCAGTACCCGAATGGCGGGAGGGCCGAGCGGGGAGCTGTTTTTT.